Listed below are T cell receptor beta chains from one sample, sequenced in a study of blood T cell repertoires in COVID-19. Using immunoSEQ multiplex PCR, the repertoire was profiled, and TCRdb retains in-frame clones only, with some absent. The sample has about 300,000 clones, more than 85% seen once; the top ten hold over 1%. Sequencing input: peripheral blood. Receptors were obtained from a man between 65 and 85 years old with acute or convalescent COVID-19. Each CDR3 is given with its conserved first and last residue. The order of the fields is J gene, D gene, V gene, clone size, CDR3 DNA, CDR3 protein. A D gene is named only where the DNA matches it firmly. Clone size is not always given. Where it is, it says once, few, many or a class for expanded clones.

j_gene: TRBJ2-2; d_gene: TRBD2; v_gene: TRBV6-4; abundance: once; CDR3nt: TGTGCCAGCAGCCGAACTAGCGGGGGGGCAGGAATCACCGGGGAGCTGTTTTTT; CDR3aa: CASSRTSGGAGITGELFF
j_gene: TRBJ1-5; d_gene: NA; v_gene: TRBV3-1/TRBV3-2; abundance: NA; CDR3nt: TGTGCCAGTTCACGCGGAAGCACTCAGCCCCAGCATTTT; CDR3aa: CASSRGSTQPQHF
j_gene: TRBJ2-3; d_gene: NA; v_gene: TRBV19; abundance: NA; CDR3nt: TGTGCCAGTAGTATGAATAGGGGGGATACGCAGTATTTT; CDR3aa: CASSMNRGDTQYF
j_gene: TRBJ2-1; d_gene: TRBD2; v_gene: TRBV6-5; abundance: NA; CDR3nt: TGTGCCAGCAGACGGACTAGCGGGACTTACAATGAGCAGTTCTTC; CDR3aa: CASRRTSGTYNEQFF
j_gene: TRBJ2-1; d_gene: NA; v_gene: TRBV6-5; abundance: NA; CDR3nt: TGTGCCAGCAGCCTTAATGGCTACCAACTAGAGCAGTTCTTC; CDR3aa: CASSLNGYQLEQFF
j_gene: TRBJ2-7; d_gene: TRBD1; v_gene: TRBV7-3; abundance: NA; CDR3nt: TGTGCCAGCAGCTCCCCGGGACAGGACTACGAGCAGTACTTC; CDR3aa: CASSSPGQDYEQYF
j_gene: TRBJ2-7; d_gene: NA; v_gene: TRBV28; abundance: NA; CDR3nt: TGTGCCAGCAGTTTCCGGGTAGGCTACGAGCAGTACTTC; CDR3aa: CASSFRVGYEQYF
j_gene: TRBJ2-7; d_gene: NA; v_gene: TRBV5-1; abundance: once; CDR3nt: TGCGCCAGCAGCTTGTCCCCGAGCTCCTACGAGCAGTACTTC; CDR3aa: CASSLSPSSYEQYF
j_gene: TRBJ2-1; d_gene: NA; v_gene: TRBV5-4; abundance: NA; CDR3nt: TGTGCCAGCAGCCCCGGGTCTTCCAATGAGCAGTTCTTC; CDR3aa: CASSPGSSNEQFF
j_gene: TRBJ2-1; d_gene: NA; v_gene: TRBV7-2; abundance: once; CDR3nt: TGTGCCAGCAGCCGGACTAGAGGGGGGACGGGTGAGCAGTTCTTC; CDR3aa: CASSRTRGGTGEQFF
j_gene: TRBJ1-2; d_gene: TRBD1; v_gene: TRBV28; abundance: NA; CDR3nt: TGTGCCAGCAGCCTCAGGGGGCGAGGCTACACCTTC; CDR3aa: CASSLRGRGYTF
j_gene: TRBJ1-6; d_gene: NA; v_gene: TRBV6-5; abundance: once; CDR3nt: TGTGCCAGCAGGCCCCGGGGTACCTATAATTCACCCCTCCACTTT; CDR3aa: CASRPRGTYNSPLHF
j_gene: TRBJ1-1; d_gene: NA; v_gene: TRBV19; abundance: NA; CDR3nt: TGTGCCAGTAGCCACAGGGTGAACACTGAAGCTTTCTTT; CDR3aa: CASSHRVNTEAFF
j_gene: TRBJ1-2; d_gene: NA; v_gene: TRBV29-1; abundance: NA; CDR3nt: TGCAGCGTTGAATCACCCAGTCTTCGAGGCTACACCTTC; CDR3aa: CSVESPSLRGYTF
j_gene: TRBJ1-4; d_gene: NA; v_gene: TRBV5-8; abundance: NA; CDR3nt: TGTGCCAGCAGCTTGGTAGCAGCAGAAAAACTGTTTTTT; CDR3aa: CASSLVAAEKLFF
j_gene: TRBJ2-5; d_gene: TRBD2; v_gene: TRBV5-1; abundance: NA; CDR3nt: TGCGCCAGCAGCCCAGGACTAGCGGGAGGGACGGTAAAGACCCAGTACTTC; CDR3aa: CASSPGLAGGTVKTQYF
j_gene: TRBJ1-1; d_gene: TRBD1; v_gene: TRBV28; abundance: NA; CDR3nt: TGTGCCAGCAGTTCGGGGGACAGTGAAGCTTTCTTT; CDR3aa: CASSSGDSEAFF
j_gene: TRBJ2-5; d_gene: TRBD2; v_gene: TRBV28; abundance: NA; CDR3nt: TGTGCCAGCAGTCAAGCGGGACTAGCGGGATCCCAAGAGACCCAGTACTTC; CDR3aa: CASSQAGLAGSQETQYF
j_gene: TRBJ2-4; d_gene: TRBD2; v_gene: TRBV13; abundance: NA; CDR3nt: TGTGCCAGCAGCTTAGGTCCCCGGGGGGGAGTAAACATTCAGTACTTC; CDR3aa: CASSLGPRGGVNIQYF
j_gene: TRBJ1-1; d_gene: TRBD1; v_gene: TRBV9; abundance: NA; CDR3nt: TGTGCCAGCAGCGCGACAGGGGGCATGAACACTGAAGCTTTCTTT; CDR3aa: CASSATGGMNTEAFF
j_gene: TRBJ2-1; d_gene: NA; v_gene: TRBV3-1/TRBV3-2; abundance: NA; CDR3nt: TGTGCCAGCAGCCAAGACAGGGGTTCCTACAATGAGCAGTTCTTC; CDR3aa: CASSQDRGSYNEQFF
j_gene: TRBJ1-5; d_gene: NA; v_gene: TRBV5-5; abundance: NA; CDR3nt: TGTGCCAGCAGCTTGGGAGGGGGTCAGCCCCAGCATTTT; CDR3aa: CASSLGGGQPQHF
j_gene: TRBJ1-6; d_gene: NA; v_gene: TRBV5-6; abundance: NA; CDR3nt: TGTGCCAGCAAGGATAGCGGGAGACGTCCTTCACCCCTCCACTTT; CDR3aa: CASKDSGRRPSPLHF
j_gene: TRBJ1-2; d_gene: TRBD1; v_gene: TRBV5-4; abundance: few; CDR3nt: TGTGCCAGCAGCCACAGACAGGGCGGGGGCTACACCTTC; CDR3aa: CASSHRQGGGYTF
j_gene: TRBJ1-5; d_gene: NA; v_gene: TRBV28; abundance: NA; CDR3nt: TGTGCCAGCAGTCCCCCCAGATCCGCCCAGCATTTT; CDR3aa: CASSPPRSAQHF